A selection of T cell receptor beta chains follows, all from one sample in a study of CD8 T cells in ankylosing spondylitis. One entry per CDR3 protein results from TCRdb running MiXCR on the 5' RACE reads. Altogether fewer than 400,000 distinct CDR3 sequences are present, 14% to 15% being singletons, with the ten largest covering approximately 0.99%. Sequences were obtained from blood, either unsorted or a sorted T cell fraction (not recorded which). All receptors come from a male donor with ankylosing spondylitis or in good health (not recorded which). The CDR3 runs from the conserved cysteine through the conserved F or W.

J: TRBJ2-7
V: TRBV12-3/TRBV12-4
CDR3: CASSAGLEGKHEQYF

J: TRBJ2-3
V: TRBV3-1
CDR3: CASSQDPSGTQYF

J: TRBJ2-5
V: TRBV5-1
CDR3: CASSIPIPQETEYF

J: TRBJ2-3
V: TRBV4-1
CDR3: CASSQEVAGPRDTQYF

J: TRBJ2-1
V: TRBV19
CDR3: CASTAGVAYNEQFF

J: TRBJ2-7
V: TRBV10-3
CDR3: CAISETLRTSGTYEQYF

J: TRBJ2-7
V: TRBV6-6
CDR3: CASSYGVEQYF

J: TRBJ2-1
V: TRBV18
CDR3: CASSSLAGGFDEQFF

J: TRBJ1-1
V: TRBV3-1
CDR3: CASSPSANTEAFF

J: TRBJ1-5
V: TRBV15
CDR3: CATSGVRGNQPQHF

J: TRBJ2-7
V: TRBV29-1
CDR3: CSLRVLGRDEQYF

J: TRBJ2-5
V: TRBV5-1
CDR3: CASSLEGIYQETQYF

J: TRBJ1-2
V: TRBV5-1
CDR3: CASSPTGSGGYTF